A single sample gave rise to the 2 T cell receptor beta chains below, sequenced in a study of identical twins. Via MiXCR, TCRdb re-called the 5' RACE reads, giving one row per CDR3 protein. The sample includes 210,000 or so distinct CDR3 sequences, about a sixth seen only once; the top ten take 40%. These data were likewise used in another study, on T cells expressing NK-cell markers.

Source material: CD8+ T cells sorted from blood. Every receptor here comes from a woman under 30 in good health.

This clonotype was observed at least ten times. This chain joins TRBV29-1 and TRBJ1-3, with D unresolved. The CDR3 runs 14 residues. Trimming removed 6 bases at V and 4 bases at J, with 16 bases between. The germline V gene has CDR1 SQVTM and CDR2 ANQGSEA. In nucleotides, the CDR3 is TGCAGCGTGAGCTCGGTGGCCTCAGGAAACACCATATATTTT. Its protein product is CSVSSVASGNTIYF.

This clonotype was found once. This chain joins TRBV11-1 and TRBJ2-7; weak D call: TRBD2 (5 bases). Germline V gene sequence: CDR1 SGHAT, CDR2 FQDESV (reference sequence). The CDR3 is made up of 19 amino acids. The V and J ends lost 4 bases and 2 bases respectively, with 27 bases between them. The CDR3 region has the DNA TGTGCCAGCAGCTCCTACCCGCCTGGCTCGTCGGGAACCACCTACGAGCAGTACTTC. It yields the protein CASSSYPPGSSGTTYEQYF.